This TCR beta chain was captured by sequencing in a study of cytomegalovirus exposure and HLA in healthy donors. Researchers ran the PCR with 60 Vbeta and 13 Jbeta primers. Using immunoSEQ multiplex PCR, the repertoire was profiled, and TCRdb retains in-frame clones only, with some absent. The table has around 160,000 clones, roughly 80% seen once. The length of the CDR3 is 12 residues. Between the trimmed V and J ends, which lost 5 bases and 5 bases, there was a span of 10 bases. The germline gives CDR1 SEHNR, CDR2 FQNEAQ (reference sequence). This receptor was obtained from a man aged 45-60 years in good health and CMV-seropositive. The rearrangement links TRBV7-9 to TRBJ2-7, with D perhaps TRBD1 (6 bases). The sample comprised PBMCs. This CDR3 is CASSLQGDEQYF. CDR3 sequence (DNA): TGTGCCAGCAGCCTACAGGGCGACGAGCAGTACTTC.